This T cell receptor beta chain was captured by sequencing in a study of CD8+CD57+ T cells in acquired aplastic anemia. V lost 7 bases to trimming and J lost 2 bases; unmatched junction nucleotides: 8. In germline, CDR1 is SNHLY, CDR2 FYNNEI. The CDR3 runs to 15 residues. Patients selected for sequencing had displayed CD8+CD57+ cell expansion by flow cytometry. Patients had received no therapy at the time of blood sampling. The template for TCR beta VDJ and CDR3 sequence profiling was genomic DNA. TCRdb reprocessed the reads via MiXCR and lists one record per CDR3 protein. This sample has over 150,000 distinct CDR3 sequences; roughly 65% occur once, and the top ten carry about 42%.

V is TRBV2 and J is TRBJ2-3; 8 nucleotides agree with TRBD1. The source is a human donor with aplastic anemia. Sequencing was performed on sorted CD4+, CD8+, or CD8+CD57+ T cells (not recorded which) from PBMCs. CDR3 protein: CASTLPGGHTDTQYF. The CDR3, as DNA: TGTGCCAGCACTTTGCCAGGGGGCCACACAGATACGCAGTATTTT. The entire variable domain, with the rest obtained from reference TRBV2 and TRBJ2-3, is as follows: EPEVTQTPSHQVTQMGQEVILRCVPISNHLYFYWYRQILGQKVEFLVSFYNNEISEKSEIFDDQFSVERPDGSNFTLKIRSTKLEDSAMYFCASTLPGGHTDTQYFGPGTRLTVL.